Sequencing of this TCR beta chain was carried out in a study of cytomegalovirus exposure and HLA in healthy donors. Study details: Genotyping showed roughly 86% of over 350 donors falling in the Caucasian-associated ancestry cluster.

This CDR3 spans 14 amino acids. The trim removed 4 bases at V and 1 base at J, leaving 3 bases unmatched. Germline CDR1 reads SNHLY; CDR2 reads FYNNEI. Points from the study as a whole: In a later analysis, a missense DCLRE1C variant was linked to TCR beta V- and J-gene trimming. A later analysis reported that several of the most significant clusters appeared to be linked to common viral pathogens, among them Epstein-Barr virus.

The sample holds a few counts of this clone. Antigen specificity is unknown. PCR employed 60 Vbeta and 13 Jbeta primers. The data were produced by immunoSEQ multiplex PCR, yet TCRdb's version contains in-frame clones alone and is incomplete. The table lists roughly 120,000 clones, around 74% of them singletons. The TCR originated in a man aged 25 to 45 in good health and CMV-seropositive. Sequencing input: PBMCs. The gene calls are TRBV2 and TRBJ1-1; 7 bases line up with TRBD1. The CDR3 reads CASSGQGANTEAFF. CDR3 DNA: TGTGCCAGCAGTGGACAGGGCGCGAACACTGAAGCTTTCTTT.